These 22 T cell receptor beta chains originate from one sample sequenced in a study of OX40 agonist ivuxolimab in advanced cancers. Sequenced by immunoSEQ multiplex PCR; TCRdb stores in-frame clones only, minus some. The data show about 58,000 clones, about 81% seen once. Sample: CD4+ or CD8+ T cells sorted from blood, taken in a trial of the OX40 agonist ivuxolimab. All receptors come from an adult with an advanced solid tumor such as melanoma, head and neck, liver or kidney cancer.

The chain has TRBV18 and TRBJ1-5; the match to TRBD1 covers 8 bases. Germline V lookup: CDR1 KGHSH, CDR2 LQKENI. The V and J ends lost 2 bases and 1 base, in that order; junction bases with no gene match: 1. This CDR3 has 15 residues. The CDR3 reads CASSPRTGSNQPQHF. DNA for the CDR3: TGTGCCAGCTCACCAAGGACAGGGAGCAATCAGCCCCAGCATTTT.

V usage is TRBV2 and J usage is TRBJ2-7, with D tentatively TRBD1 or TRBD2 (6 bases each). V was shortened by 10 bases and J by 9 bases, with 22 bases between the two germline ends. Germline V lookup: CDR1 SNHLY, CDR2 FYNNEI. The CDR3 contains 13 residues. The CDR3, as DNA: TGTGCCACAGGGGCCGGAGGGTCCTCAGCGCAGTACTTC. This gives the protein CATGAGGSSAQYF.

The genes are TRBV5-6 and TRBJ1-5, with a possible D match to TRBD1 (5 bases). V was shortened by 4 bases and J by 4 bases, with 15 bases between the two germline ends. This CDR3 spans 15 amino acids. Germline V lookup: CDR1 SGHDT, CDR2 YYEEEE. CDR3 amino acids: CASSRRGPGNQPQHF. For the CDR3, the DNA is TGTGCCAGCAGCCGGCGGGGCCCAGGAAATCAGCCCCAGCATTTT.

The chain recombines TRBV5-1 with TRBJ1-4, with 10 bases fitting TRBD1. The CDR3 is 21 residues long. J lost 2 bases, V lost 1 base, and 17 bases had no gene match. CDR1 and CDR2 from the germline V gene are SGHRS and YFSETQ. CDR3 residues: CASSLQSPGQGLGGTNEKLFF. Here the CDR3 DNA reads TGCGCCAGCAGCTTGCAATCACCGGGACAGGGGTTAGGAGGGACTAATGAAAAACTGTTTTTT.

This clone was seen only once. The chain links TRBV6-5 to TRBJ2-3; 7 nucleotides align to TRBD2. The length of the CDR3 is 15 residues. J gave up 9 bases and V 2 bases, and 11 bases lay outside the gene matches. Germline V lookup: CDR1 MNHEY, CDR2 SVGAGI. CDR3 in amino acids: CASSYGGEPGGTQYF. Written as DNA, the CDR3 is TGTGCCAGCAGTTACGGCGGGGAGCCCGGGGGGACGCAGTATTTT.

The chain uses TRBV18 and TRBJ1-1, with D unclear. Trimming stripped 2 bases from V and 7 bases from J, with 8 bases between. The CDR3 extends over 12 amino acids. The germline V gene has CDR1 KGHSH and CDR2 LQKENI. The CDR3 sequence: CASSPSSGEAFF. The DNA of the CDR3 is TGTGCCAGCTCACCATCTTCAGGTGAAGCTTTCTTT.

The CDR3 loop is CASSLDAGQARTDTQYF. Written as DNA, the CDR3 is TGTGCCAGCAGCTTGGATGCGGGACAAGCCCGCACAGATACGCAGTATTTT. The gene calls are TRBV5-6 and TRBJ2-3, with D perhaps assigned TRBD1 or TRBD2 (6 bases each). V was clipped by 0 bases and J by 1 base, with 15 bases between them. The CDR3 loop spans 17 amino acids. Germline CDR1 reads SGHDT; CDR2 reads YYEEEE.

V gene TRBV27 combines with J gene TRBJ2-5; 10 nucleotides agree with TRBD1. The CDR3 length is 15 residues. With V trimmed by 3 bases and J by 4 bases, 5 bases remained unmatched. Germline CDR1 and CDR2: MNHEY and SMNVEV (reference sequence). CDR3: CASSLGQGWRETQYF. CDR3 nucleotides: TGTGCCAGCAGTTTGGGACAGGGGTGGCGAGAGACCCAGTACTTC.

The chain uses TRBV19 and TRBJ1-2; D may be TRBD1 (6 bases). Germline values: CDR1 LNHDA, CDR2 SQIVND (reference sequence). This CDR3 is 15 amino acids long. V lost 6 bases and J lost 0, with 14 bases in between. The CDR3 loop is CASSSGGTANYGYTF. The CDR3 nucleotides read TGTGCCAGTAGCAGCGGGGGCACAGCTAACTATGGCTACACCTTC.

The chain combines TRBV10-1 with TRBJ2-2; D possibly corresponds to TRBD2 (5 bases). This CDR3 region has 13 residues. V lost 6 bases and J lost 4, with 9 bases in between. The germline V gene encodes CDR1 WNHNN and CDR2 SYGVQD (reference sequence). The CDR3 here is CASRDYLTGELFF. The CDR3 DNA is TGCGCCAGCAGAGACTATCTCACCGGGGAGCTGTTTTTT.

The V call is TRBV10-3, the J call TRBJ2-7; D is perhaps TRBD1 (5 bases). The CDR3 loop spans 14 amino acids. CDR1 is ENHRY, CDR2 SYGVKD, per germline. Trimming removed 3 bases at V and 0 bases at J, with 9 bases between. CDR3 protein: CAISDTGISYEQYF. CDR3 in DNA: TGTGCCATCAGTGATACAGGCATCTCCTACGAGCAGTACTTC.

CDR3 sequence (DNA): TGTGCCAGCAGTTCCCTCCCTTTGGTAACTCGCGGCTACACCTTC. Its translation is CASSSLPLVTRGYTF. This rearrangement joins TRBV28 to TRBJ1-2; D call uncertain. The V gene's germline CDR1 is MDHEN and CDR2 SYDVKM. Trimming pared 4 bases from V and 8 bases from J, leaving 20 bases between. CDR3 length: 15 residues.

The chain is built from TRBV29-1 and TRBJ1-4; D not certain. This CDR3 is built from 11 residues. The V end was cut by 6 bases, the J end by 10 bases, with 12 bases between. Per the germline V gene, CDR1 is SQVTM and CDR2 is ANQGSEA. Here the CDR3 DNA reads TGCAGCGTCGGATTTGTGGGAAAACTGTTTTTT. Translating it yields CSVGFVGKLFF.

CDR3 loop: CASSSGGLAGRRQYF. CDR3 DNA sequence: TGTGCCAGCAGTTCCGGGGGGCTAGCGGGGAGGCGGCAGTACTTC. V and J are TRBV6-5 and TRBJ2-7, with 9 bases fitting TRBD2. With 4 bases clipped from V and 9 bases from J, the junction kept 13 bases outside the gene matches. Germline assignment: CDR1 MNHEY and CDR2 SVGAGI. The CDR3 spans 15 residues.

The rearrangement joins TRBV6-1 to TRBJ2-5; TRBD2 matches 12 bases. V shed 2 bases, J shed 2 bases, and the junction held 0 bases outside the gene matches. The CDR3 is 15 residues long. CDR1 is MNHNS, CDR2 SASEGT, per germline. As DNA, the CDR3 is TGTGCCAGCAGTGAACTAGCGGGGGGGCAAGAGACCCAGTACTTC. As protein: CASSELAGGQETQYF.

The CDR3 loop reads CASSLFGLAGGSRDNEQFF. DNA of the CDR3: TGTGCCAGCAGCTTATTCGGACTAGCGGGGGGATCAAGGGACAATGAGCAGTTCTTC. The rearrangement links TRBV11-1 to TRBJ2-1; 14 nucleotides align to TRBD2. Germline V gene lookup returns CDR1 SGHAT and CDR2 FQDESV (reference sequence). This CDR3 is built from 19 residues. V was clipped by 2 bases and J by 5 bases; unmatched bases: 11.

The chain carries TRBV19 and TRBJ2-5; no reliable D call. CDR1 and CDR2 from the germline V gene are LNHDA and SQIVND (reference sequence). The CDR3 extends over 13 amino acids. V lost 3 bases and J lost 3, with 8 bases in between. DNA of the CDR3: TGTGCCAGTAGTATCTCATTCAAAGAGACCCAGTACTTC. The encoded protein is CASSISFKETQYF.

The genes are TRBV7-9 and TRBJ1-1; D is unresolved. The CDR3 length is 12 residues. Germline-derived CDR1 and CDR2 are SEHNR and FQNEAQ (reference sequence). The ends were cut back, 3 bases at V and 5 bases at J, with 7 bases in the middle. This chain's CDR3 is CASSFEGTEAFF. CDR3 sequence (DNA): TGTGCCAGCAGCTTTGAAGGGACTGAAGCTTTCTTT.

This chain uses TRBV11-3 with TRBJ2-3; 10 nucleotides agree with TRBD2. The V segment lost 5 bases and the J segment 5 bases; nucleotides outside the gene matches: 7. The CDR3 is 15 amino acids. Germline V lookup: CDR1 SGHNT, CDR2 YENEEA. CDR3 amino acids: CASSNRAGGRDTQYF. The CDR3 region has the DNA TGTGCCAGCAGCAATCGAGCGGGGGGGCGAGATACGCAGTATTTT.

This chain links TRBV19 with TRBJ1-2; tentative D call: TRBD1 (6 bases). The V and J ends lost 6 bases and 8 bases respectively, with 19 bases between them. CDR1 LNHDA and CDR2 SQIVND come from the germline V gene (reference sequence). CDR3 length: 14 residues. The CDR3 spells CASRTAGAGWGYTF. The DNA for the CDR3 is TGTGCCAGTAGGACGGCAGGGGCAGGATGGGGCTACACCTTC.

The chain combines TRBV4-1 with TRBJ2-3; 11 positions match TRBD2. Germline CDR1 is MGHRA and CDR2 is YSYEKL. The junction had 5 bases not matched to a gene; V was cut back by 1 base and J by 5 bases. The CDR3 is 16 residues long. Written as DNA, the CDR3 is TGCGCCAGCAGCCAAGGTAGCGGGGGGGCCTTAGATACGCAGTATTTT. Protein: CASSQGSGGALDTQYF.

DNA for the CDR3: TGTGCCAGCAGTTACTCGGGACCACAGTACAATGAGCAGTTCTTC. As protein: CASSYSGPQYNEQFF. The V and J genes are TRBV6-5 and TRBJ2-1, with D perhaps given as TRBD1 or TRBD2 (5 bases each). Trimming took 0 bases from V and 4 from J, leaving 10 bases between them. The CDR3 has 15 amino acids. Germline loops: CDR1 MNHEY, CDR2 SVGAGI.